A selection of T cell receptor beta chains follows, all from one sample in a study of metastatic and nonmetastatic thyroid tumors. MiXCR re-clonotyped the PCR reads for TCRdb. The data contain some 86,000 clones, around 13% of them singletons. Material for sequencing was tumor tissue. All receptors come from a female donor with papillary thyroid cancer or a benign thyroid nodule (not recorded which). Some clones in this sample may be carry-over from other donors' samples. Each CDR3 is given with its conserved first and last residue. Fields, in order: clone size, D gene, V gene, J gene, CDR3 protein, CDR3 DNA. The D gene is left open where the match is weak. Size tells how often a clone was seen (once, few, many) or the class of an expanded clone, and some rows leave it out.

many	NA	TRBV12-3/TRBV12-4	TRBJ2-6	CASSEGWSGANVLTF	TGTGCCAGCAGTGAAGGGTGGTCTGGGGCCAACGTCCTGACTTTC
many	NA	TRBV7-7	TRBJ2-5	CASSMGPYLQETQYF	TGTGCTAGCAGCATGGGACCTTACCTTCAAGAGACCCAGTACTTC
many	NA	TRBV12-3/TRBV12-4	TRBJ2-3	CASSFTGYTDTQYF	TGTGCCAGCAGTTTCACCGGGTACACAGATACGCAGTATTTT
many	TRBD1	TRBV5-1	TRBJ1-3	CASSYGTAGNTIYF	TGCGCCAGCAGCTACGGGACAGCTGGAAACACCATATATTTT
once	NA	TRBV5-1	TRBJ1-6	CASSFVGYNPPLHF	TGCGCCAGCAGCTTCGTAGGTTATAATCCACCCCTCCACTTT
many	NA	TRBV7-8	TRBJ2-3	CASNVQGADTQYF	TGTGCCAGCAACGTACAGGGCGCAGATACGCAGTATTTT
medium-sized	NA	TRBV5-1	TRBJ1-6	CASSLYSRTEYNSPLHF	TGCGCCAGCAGCTTGTATTCAAGGACGGAGTATAATTCACCCCTCCACTTT
few	TRBD1	TRBV12-3/TRBV12-4	TRBJ2-7	CASRHPSCYRGPLEQYF	TGTGCCAGCAGGCATCCAAGTTGTTACAGGGGGCCTTTAGAGCAGTACTTC
many	NA	TRBV5-5	TRBJ1-2	CASSLGDSMGYGYTF	TGTGCCAGCAGCTTGGGAGACAGCATGGGCTATGGCTACACCTTC
few	NA	TRBV5-1	TRBJ2-3	CASSLSGATRTQYF	TGCGCCAGCAGCTTGTCCGGGGCGACCAGGACGCAGTATTTT
many	NA	TRBV18	TRBJ2-7	CASSPDREGSSGREQYF	TGTGCCAGCTCACCGGACAGGGAGGGGAGTAGCGGGCGCGAGCAGTACTTC
NA	TRBD2	TRBV5-4	TRBJ2-2	CASSLAHWGRGTVELFF	TGTGCCAGCAGCTTGGCACATTGGGGGAGGGGCACCGTGGAGCTGTTTTTT
many	TRBD2	TRBV7-2	TRBJ2-1	CASSLAAGANEQFF	TGTGCCAGCAGCTTAGCCGCGGGAGCCAATGAGCAGTTCTTC
many	NA	TRBV19	TRBJ1-5	CASSKVGGEPQHF	TGTGCCAGTAGTAAGGTAGGCGGGGAGCCCCAGCATTTT
many	NA	TRBV28	TRBJ2-7	CASSLISSYEQYF	TGTGCCAGCAGTTTAATTAGCTCCTACGAGCAGTACTTC
many	TRBD1	TRBV5-4	TRBJ2-1	CASSRPGTGTPREQFF	TGTGCCAGCAGCAGACCCGGGACAGGGACCCCCCGGGAGCAGTTCTTC
many	NA	TRBV19	TRBJ2-3	CASSILPGTDTQYF	TGTGCCAGTAGTATCCTACCCGGCACAGATACGCAGTATTTT
many	TRBD2	TRBV10-3	TRBJ2-7	CAISESGGLISYEQYF	TGTGCCATCAGTGAGTCGGGAGGGCTCATTTCCTACGAGCAGTACTTC
many	NA	TRBV6-5	TRBJ1-2	CASSYWGAGNYGYTF	TGTGCCAGCAGTTACTGGGGGGCGGGCAACTATGGCTACACCTTC
NA	TRBD1	TRBV5-1	TRBJ2-3	CASREPTGAFTDTHYF	TGCGCCAGCAGAGAGCCGACAGGGGCATTCACAGATACGCATTATTTT
NA	NA	TRBV5-1	TRBJ2-1	CASSLAGADLYNEQFF	TGCGCCAGCAGCTTGGCAGGGGCAGACCTCTACAATGAGCAGTTCTTC
few	TRBD1	TRBV5-4	TRBJ2-2	CASSPRGGQGTWELFF	TGTGCCAGCAGCCCCCGAGGGGGACAGGGCACCTGGGAGCTGTTTTTT
many	NA	TRBV11-1	TRBJ2-7	CASSAFYDAVKRYEQYF	TGTGCCAGCAGTGCCTTTTACGATGCCGTCAAGAGGTACGAGCAGTACTTC
few	TRBD2	TRBV18	TRBJ2-3	CASSPPQGGDTQYF	TGTGCCAGCTCACCACCGCAGGGAGGGGATACGCAGTATTTT
many	NA	TRBV19	TRBJ2-7	CASSRFGQIYEQYF	TGTGCCAGTAGTAGGTTTGGACAGATCTACGAGCAGTACTTC
NA	TRBD1	TRBV18	TRBJ2-7	CASSPGQGGSNEQYF	TGTGCCAGCTCACCGGGACAGGGGGGGTCTAACGAGCAGTACTTC
NA	NA	TRBV18	TRBJ1-3	CASSRGTSDGNTIYF	TGTGCCAGCTCACGCGGGACATCGGACGGAAACACCATATATTTT